This T cell receptor (beta chain) was captured by sequencing in a study of Graves' ophthalmopathy and Graves' hyperthyroidism. The authors amplified TCR beta CDR3 regions from RNA transcripts. HTBI-primed first-round RT-PCR preceded second-round multiplex PCR. Each CDR3 protein gets one entry after TCRdb re-called the multiplex PCR reads with MiXCR. The sample records a few hundred thousand distinct CDR3 sequences, approximately 17% being singletons. The table lists this clonotype with many counts. The receptor comes from an adult woman with stable Graves' hyperthyroidism. Input material: peripheral blood.

This chain's CDR3 is CASSDAGQWYTEAFF. In nucleotides, the CDR3 is TGTGCCAGCAGTGATGCGGGACAGTGGTATACTGAAGCTTTCTTT. The chain couples TRBV6-1 to TRBJ1-1, with 7 bases fitting TRBD1. J was trimmed by 5 bases and V by 3 bases; bases with no gene match: 9. The CDR3 runs to 15 residues. The germline V gene has CDR1 MNHNS and CDR2 SASEGT.